These 16 T cell receptor beta chains were sequenced from one sample in a study of OX40 agonist ivuxolimab in advanced cancers. Some clones are missing from TCRdb's copy, which holds only in-frame ones; the method was immunoSEQ multiplex PCR. The repertoire includes about 10,000 clones, roughly 90% of them detected once, and around 13% sits in the top ten. Material: CD4+ or CD8+ T cells sorted from blood, obtained in a trial of the OX40 agonist ivuxolimab. The receptors were gathered from an adult with an advanced solid tumor such as melanoma, head and neck, liver or kidney cancer.

The genes are TRBV6-6 and TRBJ2-7; D uncertain. V lost 2 bases to trimming and J lost 0 bases, with 11 bases between them. This CDR3 region has 15 residues. In germline, CDR1 is MNHNY, CDR2 SVGAGI (reference sequence). CDR3 in amino acids: CASSYARPGSYEQYF. The CDR3 DNA sequence: TGTGCCAGCAGTTACGCGAGGCCGGGCTCCTACGAGCAGTACTTC.

The gene calls are TRBV7-8 and TRBJ2-3, with 8 nucleotides matching TRBD2. The V segment lost 1 base and the J segment 3 bases; nucleotides outside the gene matches: 6. Germline V gives CDR1 SGHVS, CDR2 FQNEAQ. The CDR3 covers 16 residues. CDR3 residues: CASSLGSGAATDTQYF. The CDR3 bases are TGTGCCAGCAGCTTAGGTAGCGGGGCAGCTACAGATACGCAGTATTTT.

This chain links TRBV7-9 with TRBJ2-1; 13 positions match TRBD2. Germline lookup yields CDR1 SEHNR and CDR2 FQNEAQ (reference sequence). V lost 5 bases to trimming and J lost 14 bases; unmatched junction nucleotides: 3. The CDR3 loop spans 12 amino acids. The CDR3 bases are TGTGCCAGCAGCCCGGGACTAGCGGGGAAGTTCTTC. This sequence encodes CASSPGLAGKFF.

The chain carries TRBV9 and TRBJ2-1, with TRBD2 matching over 7 bases. Looked up from germline, CDR1 is SGDLS and CDR2 is YYNGEE. There are 17 residues in the CDR3. The V gene end was trimmed by 4 bases and the J gene end by 0 bases; junction bases not matched to a gene: 10. CDR3 sequence: CASSHSGRGSSYNEQFF. CDR3 DNA sequence: TGTGCCAGCAGCCACAGTGGGCGGGGGAGCTCCTACAATGAGCAGTTCTTC.

This chain links TRBV5-4 with TRBJ2-7; D is ambiguous. Germline CDR1 reads SGHNT; CDR2 reads YYREEE (reference sequence). V lost 2 bases to trimming and J lost 3 bases, with 9 bases between them. This CDR3 is 13 amino acids long. DNA for the CDR3: TGTGCCAGCAGCTTTGGCGGAGACTACGAGCAGTACTTC. Its translation: CASSFGGDYEQYF.

This chain links TRBV9 with TRBJ2-7; D may be TRBD2 (5 bases). Trimming stripped 0 bases from V and 7 bases from J, with 11 bases between. Germline loops: CDR1 SGDLS, CDR2 YYNGEE. The CDR3 consists of 13 residues. The CDR3 is CASSVVVSGEQYF. The DNA for the CDR3 is TGTGCCAGCAGCGTAGTGGTTTCGGGGGAGCAGTACTTC.

Remarks on this clone: One end of the junction is discordant with germline, which a read error may explain. The chain links TRBV2 to TRBJ2-1; tentatively, D is TRBD2 (6 bases). CDR1 SNHLY and CDR2 FYNNEI come from the germline V gene. The CDR3 length is 13 residues. This CDR3 is CASSELGRGEQFF. The CDR3 bases are TGTGCCAGTAGTGAGTTGGGGCGGGGTGAGCAGTTCTTC.

The chain joins TRBV13 to TRBJ2-7; 9 nucleotides match TRBD2. The CDR3 totals 15 residues. The V gene's germline CDR1 is PRHDT and CDR2 FYEKMQ (reference sequence). The J segment lost 0 bases and the V segment lost 5 bases, leaving 5 bases of the junction unmatched. CDR3 protein: CASSPGLASSYEQYF. The DNA of the CDR3 is TGTGCCAGCAGCCCTGGACTAGCGAGCTCCTACGAGCAGTACTTC.

CDR3 region: CASSLVRGETQYF. DNA for the CDR3: TGTGCCAGCAGCTTAGTCAGGGGTGAGACCCAGTACTTC. This chain uses TRBV7-9 with TRBJ2-5; D is perhaps TRBD1 (6 bases). Trimming shortened V by 1 base and J by 5 bases, and 8 bases separated the two germline ends. CDR3 size: 13 residues. CDR1 and CDR2 (germline): SEHNR, FQNEAQ (reference sequence). Drawing the rest from reference TRBV7-9 and TRBJ2-5, the complete variable domain is DTGVSQNPRHKITKRGQNVTFRCDPISEHNRLYWYRQTLGQGPEFLTYFQNEAQLEKSRLLSDRFSAERPKGSFSTLEIQRTEQGDSAMYLCASSLVRGETQYFGPGTRLLVL.

This chain links TRBV7-2 with TRBJ2-2, with 9 positions matching TRBD1. V was pared by 0 bases and J by 4 bases, with 6 bases of the junction left unmatched. CDR1 SGHTA and CDR2 FQGNSA come from the germline V gene. The CDR3 runs 17 residues. The CDR3 DNA reads as TGTGCCAGCAGCTTAGCGAGGACAGGGGTTGGCACCGGGGAGCTGTTTTTT. The encoded protein is CASSLARTGVGTGELFF.

The chain carries TRBV5-4 and TRBJ2-1; TRBD2 matches at 14 bases. V lost 4 bases, J lost 6 bases, and 3 bases stayed unmatched. The CDR3 consists of 15 residues. CDR1 is SGHNT and CDR2 is YYREEE in the germline V gene (reference sequence). CDR3 in amino acids: CASSVGTSGGNEQFF. DNA of the CDR3: TGTGCCAGCAGCGTAGGGACTAGCGGGGGCAATGAGCAGTTCTTC.

The chain uses TRBV5-6 and TRBJ2-1; D is unresolved. Trimming removed 0 bases from V and 8 bases from J, with 3 bases in between. The CDR3 extends over 11 amino acids. In germline, CDR1 is SGHDT, CDR2 YYEEEE. The CDR3 nucleotides are TGTGCCAGCAGCTTGGTGGATGAGCAGTTCTTC. Encoded protein: CASSLVDEQFF.

The gene calls are TRBV19 and TRBJ1-4; D is perhaps TRBD1 (5 bases). Germline V gene lookup returns CDR1 LNHDA and CDR2 SQIVND (reference sequence). Trimming pared 3 bases from V and 8 bases from J, leaving 16 bases between. This CDR3 spans 15 amino acids. DNA of the CDR3: TGTGCCAGTAGTATCCCCGGAGGGGTGAGGGAAAAACTGTTTTTT. This translates into CASSIPGGVREKLFF.

V gene TRBV5-4 combines with J gene TRBJ2-5; D not resolved. TRBJ2-7 explains the end of the DNA better; the J call may be wrong. The CDR3 sequence is 13 residues long. Germline V gene lookup returns CDR1 SGHNT and CDR2 YYREEE (reference sequence). The CDR3 reads CASSRLTESEQYF. CDR3 bases: TGTGCCAGCAGCCGACTCACAGAATCCGAGCAGTACTTC.

The chain employs TRBV19 and TRBJ2-7; 9 bases match TRBD1. The CDR3 sequence is 16 residues long. Germline V lookup: CDR1 LNHDA, CDR2 SQIVND (reference sequence). V lost 7 bases, J lost 0 bases, and 10 bases stayed unmatched. The CDR3 spells CASTPSGTGSSYEQYF. CDR3 bases: TGTGCCAGTACCCCCTCCGGGACAGGGAGCTCCTACGAGCAGTACTTC.

The chain joins TRBV4-2 to TRBJ2-5, with no clear D. The CDR3 has 14 residues. Germline V gives CDR1 LGHNA, CDR2 YNFKEQ. V lost 1 base to trimming and J lost 5 bases, with 11 bases between them. CDR3 nucleotides: TGTGCCAGCAGCCAAGCTCGTCTGGAGGAGACCCAGTACTTC. Its translation: CASSQARLEETQYF.